This note documents a single T cell receptor (beta chain) sequence. The sample originates from a study of CD8 T cells in Susac syndrome. It was with random hexamers that roughly 0.45 to 1 ug RNA was reverse transcribed. TCRdb fed the immunoSEQ multiplex PCR reads into MiXCR, producing one record per CDR3 protein. Altogether 150,000 or so distinct CDR3 sequences are present, approximately 94% being singletons, with the ten largest covering roughly 0.21%. The study sequenced TCR beta in blood CD8+ and CD4+ T cells. TEMRA cells were FACS-enriched and CD8+ and CD4+ T cells negatively isolated. The material sequenced was CD8+ T cells from PBMCs. This receptor was taken from a human donor with multiple sclerosis.

This CDR3 reads CASSIGGYEQFF. The CDR3 region has the DNA TGTGCCAGTAGTATTGGTGGGTACGAGCAGTTCTTC. V is TRBV19 and J is TRBJ2-1; D not certain. CDR1 is LNHDA, CDR2 SQIVND, per germline (reference sequence). V was cut by 3 bases and J by 10 bases, with 10 bases left in between. The CDR3 spans 12 residues.